This TCR beta chain emerged from a study of cytotoxic CD8 clonotypes in ibrutinib-treated CLL. Across the study: Partial responses totalled roughly 25 and complete responses 2; after median approximately 62 months, approximately 15 remained remitted and approximately twelve progressed.

CDR3 size: 15 residues. The V gene lost 1 base and the J gene lost 6 bases, with 13 bases spanning the gap. Per germline, CDR1 KGHSH and CDR2 LQKENI. Using immunoSEQ multiplex PCR, the repertoire was profiled, and TCRdb retains in-frame clones only, with some absent. This sample carries some 130,000 clones, roughly 76% of them seen once, and the ten largest clones take just over 5%. A word on this clone: Its antigen is undetermined.

Findings of the study overall: Before falling back toward baseline at progression, clonality had risen at the time of ibrutinib response.

The material was PBMCs, obtained after 24 months of ibrutinib treatment. The chain is built from TRBV18 and TRBJ2-4; D might be TRBD2 (6 bases). The origin of this receptor is a human donor with chronic lymphocytic leukemia. The CDR3 loop is CASSPRRDSINIQYF. CDR3 nucleotides: TGTGCCAGCTCACCACGTAGGGACTCCATAAACATTCAGTACTTC. Full variable domain (outside the CDR3, taken from reference TRBV18 and TRBJ2-4): NAGVMQNPRHLVRRRGQEARLRCSPMKGHSHVYWYRQLPEEGLKFMVYLQKENIIDESGMPKERFSAEFPKEGPSILRIQQVVRGDSAAYFCASSPRRDSINIQYFGAGTRLSVL.